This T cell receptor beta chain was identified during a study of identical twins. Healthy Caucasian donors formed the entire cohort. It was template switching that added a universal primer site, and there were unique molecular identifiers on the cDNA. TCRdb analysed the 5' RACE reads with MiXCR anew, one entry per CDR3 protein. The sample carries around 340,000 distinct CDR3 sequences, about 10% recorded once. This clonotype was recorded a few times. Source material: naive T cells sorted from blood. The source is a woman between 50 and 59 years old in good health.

The CDR3 is CSASGVVSTDTQYF. Written as DNA, the CDR3 is TGCAGTGCTTCGGGAGTCGTAAGCACAGATACGCAGTATTTT. The chain uses TRBV20-1 and TRBJ2-3; a weak D match, TRBD2 (6 bases). Per the germline V gene, CDR1 is DFQATT and CDR2 is SNEGSKA (reference sequence). CDR3 length: 14 residues. Trimming shortened V by 5 bases and J by 0 bases, and 12 bases separated the two germline ends.